Listed here are 16 T cell receptor beta chains from one sample, sequenced in a study of monozygotic twins with inflammatory bowel disease. One entry per CDR3 protein, without DNA, is what TCRdb gives after re-calling the 5' RACE reads. Here the sample table reports 350,000 to 400,000 distinct CDR3 sequences. Sequenced input: blood. The receptors stem from a human donor with ulcerative colitis or Crohn's disease, or a healthy co-twin of an affected twin (not recorded which).

This sequence joins TRBV27 and TRBJ2-7; TCRdb reports TRBD1, a call that lacks DNA to check it against. CDR1 is MNHEY, CDR2 SMNVEV, per germline (reference sequence). CDR3 length: 16 amino acids. CDR3 sequence reads: CASSLGPGQVSYEQYF.

The chain couples TRBV9 to TRBJ1-1. Germline CDR1 and CDR2: SGDLS and YYNGEE. This CDR3 has 13 residues. The CDR3 protein is CASSVLTSSEAFF.

The chain carries TRBV13 and TRBJ2-1. The CDR3 consists of 11 residues. CDR1 is PRHDT, CDR2 FYEKMQ, per germline (reference sequence). The CDR3 is CASSLGGLKFF.

The genes are TRBV6-5 and TRBJ2-7; TCRdb reports TRBD1, a call that lacks DNA to check it against. This CDR3 comprises 11 residues. The V gene's germline CDR1 is MNHEY and CDR2 SVGAGI. CDR3 loop: CASGGPYEQYF.

CDR3 region: CASSLQKGSETQYF. The chain combines TRBV7-3 with TRBJ2-5. The germline V gene encodes CDR1 SGHTA and CDR2 FQGTGA. The CDR3 has 14 amino acids.

The genes are TRBV5-1 and TRBJ2-2; the TRBD1 assignment by TCRdb is unverifiable without DNA. The CDR3 is made up of 15 amino acids. Germline CDR1 reads SGHRS; CDR2 reads YFSETQ. CDR3 in amino acids: CASSFRTGNTGELFF.

The gene calls are TRBV15 and TRBJ1-5. Per germline, CDR1 LNHNV and CDR2 YYDKDF (reference sequence). The CDR3 sequence is 13 residues long. CDR3 loop: CATSRAPSQPQHF.

The chain carries TRBV6-5 and TRBJ2-1; TCRdb gives TRBD2 as the D gene, but with no DNA this cannot be confirmed. Germline CDR1 reads MNHEY; CDR2 reads SVGAGI. The CDR3 runs to 13 residues. The CDR3 is CASSYPGLVEQFF.

This sequence joins TRBV3-1 and TRBJ2-5; there is no DNA to check the TCRdb D call of TRBD2. CDR1 is LGHDT, CDR2 YNNKEL, per germline (reference sequence). The CDR3 loop spans 15 amino acids. CDR3 loop: CASRRTSVTQETQYF.

The CDR3 spells CASPRGGELFF. The chain employs TRBV6-6 and TRBJ2-2; absent DNA, TCRdb's TRBD1 call cannot be checked. This CDR3 spans 11 amino acids. Germline assignment: CDR1 MNHNY and CDR2 SVGAGI (reference sequence).

V gene TRBV4-3 combines with J gene TRBJ1-2; checking the TCRdb D call of TRBD1 is not possible without DNA. The CDR3 covers 15 residues. Germline values: CDR1 LGHNA, CDR2 YSLEER. CDR3 region: CASSQTGGPNYGYTF.

V and J are TRBV9 and TRBJ2-7; lacking DNA, the TRBD1 call made by TCRdb goes unchecked. The CDR3 is 15 amino acids. From germline, CDR1 is SGDLS and CDR2 YYNGEE. This CDR3 reads CASSVVGTGSSEQYF.

This chain links TRBV12-3 or TRBV12-4 with TRBJ1-4; checking the TCRdb D call of TRBD1 is not possible without DNA. CDR3 length: 14 amino acids. CDR3 amino acids: CASSSTGGGEKLFF.

This chain links TRBV20-1 with TRBJ2-2; TCRdb's D call, TRBD2, is unchecked because there is no DNA. Looked up from germline, CDR1 is DFQATT and CDR2 is SNEGSKA (reference sequence). The CDR3 runs 14 residues. CDR3 region: CSAETSPNTGELFF.

This CDR3 is CASSLAQSSNQPQHF. The chain links TRBV7-8 to TRBJ1-5. The CDR3 has 15 residues. Per the germline V gene, CDR1 is SGHVS and CDR2 is FQNEAQ.

The chain joins TRBV7-3 to TRBJ2-2. The CDR3 sequence is 14 residues long. Germline CDR1 is SGHTA and CDR2 is FQGTGA. The CDR3 region is CASSLSLDTGELFF.